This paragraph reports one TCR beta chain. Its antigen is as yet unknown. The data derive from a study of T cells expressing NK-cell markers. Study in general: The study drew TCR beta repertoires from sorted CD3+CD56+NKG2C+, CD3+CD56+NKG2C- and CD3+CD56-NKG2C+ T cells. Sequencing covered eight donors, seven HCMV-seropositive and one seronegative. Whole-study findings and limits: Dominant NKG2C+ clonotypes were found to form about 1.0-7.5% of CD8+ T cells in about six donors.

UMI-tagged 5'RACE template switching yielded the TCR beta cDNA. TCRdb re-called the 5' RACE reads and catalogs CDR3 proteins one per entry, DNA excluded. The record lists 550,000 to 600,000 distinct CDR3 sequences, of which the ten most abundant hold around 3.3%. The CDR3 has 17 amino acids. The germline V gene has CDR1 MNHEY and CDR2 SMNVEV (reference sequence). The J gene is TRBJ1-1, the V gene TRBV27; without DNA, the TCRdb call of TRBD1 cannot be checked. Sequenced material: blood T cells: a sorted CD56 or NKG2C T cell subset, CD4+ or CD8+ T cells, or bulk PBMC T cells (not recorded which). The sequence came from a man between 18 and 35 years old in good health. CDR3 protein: CASSNLLPDRVDTEAFF.